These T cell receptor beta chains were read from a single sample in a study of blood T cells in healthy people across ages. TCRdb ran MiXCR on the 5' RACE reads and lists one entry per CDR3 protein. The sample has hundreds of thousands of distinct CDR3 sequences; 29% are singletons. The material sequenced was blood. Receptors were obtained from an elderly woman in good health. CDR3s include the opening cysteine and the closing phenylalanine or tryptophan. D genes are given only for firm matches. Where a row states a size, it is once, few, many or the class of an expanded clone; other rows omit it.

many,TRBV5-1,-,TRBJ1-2,CASSLESGAGNYGYTF,TGCGCCAGCAGCTTGGAATCGGGGGCGGGAAACTATGGCTACACCTTC
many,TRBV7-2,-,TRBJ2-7,CASSGRRGSYEQYF,TGTGCCAGCAGCGGACGCAGGGGCTCCTACGAGCAGTACTTC
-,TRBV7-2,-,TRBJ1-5,CASSPESINQPQHF,TGTGCCAGCAGCCCGGAATCGATCAATCAGCCCCAGCATTTT
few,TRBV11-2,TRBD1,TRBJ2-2,CASSLLGQSTGELFF,TGTGCCAGCAGCTTACTGGGACAGTCCACCGGGGAGCTGTTTTTT
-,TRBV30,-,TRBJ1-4,CARSSTEKDERLFF,TGTGCCCGGAGTTCGACTGAAAAGGATGAAAGACTGTTTTTT
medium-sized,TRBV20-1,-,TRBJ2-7,CSASRDIPYEQYF,TGCAGTGCGTCCAGGGACATTCCCTACGAGCAGTACTTC
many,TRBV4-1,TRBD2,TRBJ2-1,CASSPSFGAGGENEQFF,TGCGCCAGCAGCCCCTCCTTTGGAGCGGGGGGTGAAAATGAGCAGTTCTTC
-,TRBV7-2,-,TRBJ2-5,CASSLRSVSRNAQYF,TGTGCCAGCAGCCTTAGGTCGGTTTCTCGCAATGCGCAGTACTTC
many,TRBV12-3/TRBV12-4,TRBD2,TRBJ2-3,CATYGRRGSTDTQYF,TGTGCCACTTACGGGCGGCGGGGGAGCACAGATACGCAGTATTTT
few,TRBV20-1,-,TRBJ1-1,CSARDPRVTMNTEAFF,TGCAGTGCTAGAGACCCCAGGGTAACGATGAACACTGAAGCTTTCTTT
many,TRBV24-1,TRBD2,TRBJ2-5,CATSEPLAGGGLTQYF,TGTGCCACCAGTGAACCACTAGCGGGGGGCGGACTGACCCAGTACTTC
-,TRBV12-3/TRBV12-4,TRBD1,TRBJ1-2,CASSPRDRPSYGYTF,TGTGCCAGCAGTCCAAGGGACAGGCCATCCTATGGCTACACCTTC
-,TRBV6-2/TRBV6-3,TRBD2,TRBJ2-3,CASSYLGAGGDTQYF,TGTGCCAGCAGTTACTTAGGAGCGGGGGGAGATACGCAGTATTTT
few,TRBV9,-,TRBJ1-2,CASSGVDGRYGYTF,TGTGCCAGCAGCGGGGTTGACGGGCGGTATGGCTACACCTTC